This T cell receptor beta chain was retrieved from a study of cytomegalovirus exposure and HLA in healthy donors. Overall study results and limits: Diagnosis of cytomegalovirus status made by the classifier reportedly showed high specificity and sensitivity. Most TCRs appeared rarely, but some public TCRs recurred in many donors. Three CMV-associated chains were confirmed in vitro to be specific for CMV antigens. Upon later analysis, TCR association rates were observed to vary by HLA locus, being highest for DRB1 and lowest for HLA-C.

Note on this clone: Its antigen remains unknown.

PCR amplification relied on 60 Vbeta primers (plus 13 Jbeta primers). The data were produced by immunoSEQ multiplex PCR, yet TCRdb's version contains in-frame clones alone and is incomplete. The table lists some 180,000 clones, 75% of them singletons. The CDR3 spans 16 residues. V gave up 0 bases and J gave up 0 bases, with 9 bases separating them. Germline CDR1 reads MNHEY; CDR2 reads SVGAGI. The V and J genes are TRBV6-5 and TRBJ1-3; unclear D gene. The TCR was taken from a male donor in good health and CMV-seronegative. Input material: PBMCs. This chain's CDR3 is CASSYSRGNSGNTIYF. CDR3 DNA: TGTGCCAGCAGTTACTCTCGCGGCAACTCTGGAAACACCATATATTTT.